Following are 22 T cell receptor beta chains from one sample sequenced in a study of blood T cell repertoires in COVID-19. TCRdb's table, derived via immunoSEQ multiplex PCR, lists solely in-frame clones and lacks some. The sample includes under 170,000 clones, just over 85% of them seen just once. Sequencing was performed on peripheral blood. These receptor sequences come from a man aged 65-85 years with acute or convalescent COVID-19.

This chain joins TRBV5-1 and TRBJ2-4, with 9 positions matching TRBD2. With 3 bases clipped from V and 8 bases from J, the junction kept 9 bases outside the gene matches. The germline CDR1 and CDR2 sequences are SGHRS and YFSETQ. The CDR3 covers 15 residues. CDR3 sequence reads: CASSSWSSGSDIQYF. The CDR3 DNA follows: TGCGCCAGCAGCTCCTGGAGTAGCGGGAGCGACATTCAGTACTTC. The entire variable domain, with the rest obtained from reference TRBV5-1 and TRBJ2-4, is as follows: KAGVTQTPRYLIKTRGQQVTLSCSPISGHRSVSWYQQTPGQGLQFLFEYFSETQRNKGNFPGRFSGRQFSNSRSEMNVSTLELGDSALYLCASSSWSSGSDIQYFGAGTRLSVL.

The gene calls are TRBV5-1 and TRBJ2-7; tentatively, D is TRBD1 (5 bases). Germline V gene lookup returns CDR1 SGHRS and CDR2 YFSETQ. This CDR3 contains 14 residues. Trimming cost V 0 bases and J 1 base, with 8 bases left between them. DNA of the CDR3: TGCGCCAGCAGCTTGGAACAGGCTTCCTACGAGCAGTACTTC. Its translation is CASSLEQASYEQYF.

Here the CDR3 DNA reads TGTGCCAGCAGTGATTTCGGACTAGCGGGAGCTGGTGAGCAGTTCTTC. Translation gives CASSDFGLAGAGEQFF. The V and J genes are TRBV6-4 and TRBJ2-1, with TRBD2 identical over 13 bases. This CDR3 is built from 16 residues. The J segment lost 9 bases and the V segment lost 3 bases, leaving 8 bases of the junction unmatched. Germline V lookup: CDR1 MRHNA, CDR2 SNTAGT.

The chain couples TRBV5-1 to TRBJ2-2; 11 bases are a match to TRBD2. With V trimmed by 0 bases and J by 8 bases, 3 bases remained unmatched. The CDR3 extends over 15 amino acids. Germline-derived CDR1 and CDR2 are SGHRS and YFSETQ. The CDR3 protein is CASSLELAGVGELFF. The DNA of the CDR3 is TGCGCCAGCAGCTTGGAACTAGCGGGAGTGGGGGAGCTGTTTTTT.

The V call is TRBV29-1, the J call TRBJ2-1; TRBD2 matches 10 bases. The CDR3 consists of 13 residues. The V segment lost 4 bases and the J segment 8 bases; nucleotides outside the gene matches: 5. Per the germline V gene, CDR1 is SQVTM and CDR2 is ANQGSEA. The CDR3 coding sequence is TGCAGCGTTGGGAGGCTAGCGGGAGATGAGCAGTTCTTC. This encodes CSVGRLAGDEQFF.

This clone has just a few counts. The chain recombines TRBV19 with TRBJ1-3; weak D call: TRBD1 (6 bases). The germline V gene has CDR1 LNHDA and CDR2 SQIVND (reference sequence). There are 14 residues in the CDR3. Trimming stripped 11 bases from V and 8 bases from J, with 22 bases between. The CDR3 loop reads CAAGDHTGKDTIYF. The CDR3 nucleotides read TGTGCCGCAGGCGATCATACAGGGAAGGACACCATATATTTT. The variable domain in full, with the rest retrieved from reference TRBV19 and TRBJ1-3, is DGGITQSPKYLFRKEGQNVTLSCEQNLNHDAMYWYRQDPGQGLRLIYYSQIVNDFQKGDIAEGYSVSREKKESFPLTVTSAQKNPTAFYLCAAGDHTGKDTIYFGEGSWLTVV.

The table lists this clone with a few counts. This chain joins TRBV14 and TRBJ1-1, with 7 bases matching TRBD1. V dropped 7 bases and J dropped 3; count of bases not matched to a gene: 5. The CDR3 spans 13 residues. From germline, CDR1 is SGHDN and CDR2 FVKESK. CDR3 sequence: CASTLGQDTEAFF. The CDR3 bases are TGTGCCAGCACTCTAGGACAGGACACTGAAGCTTTCTTT.

The chain recombines TRBV7-2 with TRBJ1-1, with 9 positions matching TRBD1. The ends lost 5 bases at V and 5 bases at J; junction bases unmatched: 9. The germline V gene has CDR1 SGHTA and CDR2 FQGNSA. There are 15 residues in the CDR3. CDR3 sequence reads: CASSPTGGGGTEAFF. The CDR3 DNA is TGTGCCAGCAGCCCCACAGGGGGCGGGGGTACTGAAGCTTTCTTT.

This clone was seen only a few times. The chain employs TRBV19 and TRBJ2-7; the match to TRBD1 covers 7 bases. The CDR3 has 15 residues. The trim removed 5 bases at V and 3 bases at J, leaving 10 bases unmatched. CDR1 is LNHDA, CDR2 SQIVND, per germline (reference sequence). CDR3 sequence (DNA): TGTGCCAGTAGTCCTTTAGACAGGGCGTTCTACGAGCAGTACTTC. Translation: CASSPLDRAFYEQYF.

The gene calls are TRBV5-1 and TRBJ1-2; perhaps TRBD1 as D (6 bases). V gave up 0 bases and J gave up 5 bases, with 11 bases separating them. The CDR3 is 14 amino acids. Per germline, CDR1 SGHRS and CDR2 YFSETQ. CDR3 DNA sequence: TGCGCCAGCAGCTTGGATGGTAGGGGGTATGGCTACACCTTC. This translates into CASSLDGRGYGYTF.

The DNA of the CDR3 is TGTGCCAGCAGTTTATCAGGGGACTACCAGACCTCCGAGCAGTACTTC. This gives the protein CASSLSGDYQTSEQYF. The rearrangement joins TRBV27 to TRBJ2-7; 7 bases are a match to TRBD2. The CDR3 has 16 residues. From germline, CDR1 is MNHEY and CDR2 SMNVEV (reference sequence). Trimming took 0 bases from V and 6 from J; bases not matched to a gene: 11.

The chain carries TRBV7-2 and TRBJ2-1; 9 positions match TRBD1. The ends lost 1 base at V and 1 base at J; junction bases unmatched: 2. The CDR3 length is 16 residues. Per the germline V gene, CDR1 is SGHTA and CDR2 is FQGNSA. In DNA, the CDR3 is TGTGCCAGCAGCTTAGACGGGACAGGGTCCTACAATGAGCAGTTCTTC. It encodes CASSLDGTGSYNEQFF.

In its sample, this clone was seen a few times. The V call is TRBV3-1 (or the pseudogene TRBV3-2), the J call TRBJ2-1; D might be TRBD1 (5 bases). CDR3 size: 15 residues. V lost 0 bases and J 1 base, leaving 7 bases between the germline ends. Germline lookup yields CDR1 LGHDT and CDR2 YNNKEL (reference sequence). The CDR3 protein is CASSQERGSYNEQFF. DNA of the CDR3: TGTGCCAGCAGCCAAGAAAGGGGTTCCTACAATGAGCAGTTCTTC.

This clone has only one observation. The chain employs TRBV24-1 and TRBJ2-2; TRBD1 agrees at 10 bases. This CDR3 is 16 amino acids long. Germline CDR1 and CDR2: KGHDR and SFDVKD. Trimming at V came to 3 bases and at J to 9 bases, leaving 9 bases not matched to a gene. CDR3 in DNA: TGTGCCACCAGTGATGCAAGGTGGACAGGGGGTTGGGAGCTGTTTTTT. Translating gives CATSDARWTGGWELFF.

The chain links TRBV30 to TRBJ2-2; D remains ambiguous. Trimming took off 4 bases at V and 1 base at J, with 10 bases between the two ends. CDR3 size: 14 residues. In germline, CDR1 is GTSNPN, CDR2 SVGIG (reference sequence). The CDR3 DNA reads as TGTGCCTGGAACGGCGGCCAGAACACCGGGGAGCTGTTTTTT. Residues: CAWNGGQNTGELFF. Variable domain in full (rest from reference TRBV30 and TRBJ2-2): SQTIHQWPATLVQPVGSPLSLECTVEGTSNPNLYWYRQAAGRGLQLLFYSVGIGQISSEVPQNLSASRPQDRQFILSSKKLLLSDSGFYLCAWNGGQNTGELFFGEGSRLTVL.

This rearrangement joins TRBV11-3 to TRBJ2-7; 11 bases are a match to TRBD1. CDR3 length equals 16 residues. Trimming removed 3 bases from V and 1 base from J; junction bases left unmatched: 5. Looked up from germline, CDR1 is SGHNT and CDR2 is YENEEA. The CDR3 DNA reads TGTGCCAGCAGCTTCCGGGACAGGGGGATATCCTACGAGCAGTACTTC. This sequence encodes CASSFRDRGISYEQYF.

This clone was counted a few times. The chain links TRBV5-1 to TRBJ2-3; 7 bases are a match to TRBD2. Per germline, CDR1 SGHRS and CDR2 YFSETQ. The V gene end was trimmed by 2 bases and the J gene end by 3 bases; junction bases not matched to a gene: 6. CDR3 size: 15 residues. DNA of the CDR3: TGCGCCAGCAGCTTAGCGGGGCGGGGTACAGATACGCAGTATTTT. It specifies CASSLAGRGTDTQYF.

The rearrangement joins TRBV28 to TRBJ2-3; 9 nucleotides match TRBD2. J lost 2 bases, V lost 11 bases, and 5 bases had no gene match. The length of the CDR3 is 13 residues. The germline V gene has CDR1 MDHEN and CDR2 SYDVKM. The CDR3 DNA follows: TGTGCCGGTTCTAGCGGGGCCACAGATACGCAGTATTTT. Residues: CAGSSGATDTQYF.

The rearrangement links TRBV28 to TRBJ2-7; TRBD1 matches at 8 bases. Germline CDR1 is MDHEN and CDR2 is SYDVKM. V shed 6 bases, J shed 3 bases, and the junction held 4 bases outside the gene matches. The CDR3 extends over 13 amino acids. CDR3 DNA sequence: TGTGCCAGCAGGACAGGGGTGGGCTACGAGCAGTACTTC. Amino acids: CASRTGVGYEQYF.

V is TRBV24-1 and J is TRBJ1-2, with D possibly matching TRBD1 (5 bases). V shed 5 bases and J shed 4 bases, with 13 bases lying between them. In germline, CDR1 is KGHDR, CDR2 SFDVKD. CDR3 length: 14 amino acids. CDR3 loop: CATSGAGLGYGYTF. The DNA for the CDR3 is TGTGCCACCAGTGGAGCAGGGCTCGGCTATGGCTACACCTTC.

The rearrangement links TRBV6-5 to TRBJ2-2; D possibly corresponds to TRBD1 (6 bases). CDR3 size: 16 residues. V dropped 0 bases and J dropped 3 bases, with 11 bases sitting between them. Germline CDR1 is MNHEY and CDR2 is SVGAGI. CDR3 in DNA: TGTGCCAGCAGTTACTCGGCAGGGGCGTACACCGGGGAGCTGTTTTTT. It is translated as CASSYSAGAYTGELFF.

This chain links TRBV27 with TRBJ2-7, with D maybe TRBD2 (6 bases). The CDR3 has 15 amino acids. Trimming pared 2 bases from V and 5 bases from J, leaving 16 bases between. Germline V gives CDR1 MNHEY, CDR2 SMNVEV (reference sequence). The CDR3 here is CASSLMGPAGHEQYF. CDR3 DNA: TGTGCCAGCAGTTTAATGGGACCAGCGGGCCACGAGCAGTACTTC.